The clone carrying this T cell receptor (beta chain) was seen a handful of times. Its antigen is not identified. The sample originates from a study of OX40 agonist ivuxolimab in advanced cancers. About the research overall: The drug used for patients, ivuxolimab, was an agonistic anti-OX40 (CD134) antibody. Allowance was made for prior anti-PD-1, anti-PD-L1 or anti-CTLA-4 therapy, and about 37% had some.

Autoimmune disease history or systemic immunosuppression barred patients. TCRdb's copy holds only in-frame clones and misses some; the assay was immunoSEQ multiplex PCR. The sample shows about 82,000 clones, 70% to 90% of them seen only once. V was pared by 0 bases and J by 4 bases, with 13 bases between. Germline V CDR1 and CDR2: SGDLS, YYNGEE. This CDR3 region has 15 residues. Whole-study results and caveats: Mean expanded clone counts were higher in CD8+ than CD4+ T cells.

The V gene is TRBV9, the J gene TRBJ1-1; the D is unclear. Sample: CD4+ or CD8+ T cells sorted from blood, taken in a trial of the OX40 agonist ivuxolimab. This clonotype originated in an adult with an advanced solid tumor such as melanoma, head and neck, liver or kidney cancer. CDR3 nucleotide sequence: TGTGCCAGCAGCGTAGTAGTTCGGGGAGGCACTGAAGCTTTCTTT. It yields the protein CASSVVVRGGTEAFF.